This TCR beta chain emerged from a study of shared clonotypes between healthy human individuals. Study in general: Each donor's CD8 memory used one plate, CD8 naive two, each CD4 subset three. Whole-study findings and limits: Around 5% of naive CD4 clonotypes were common to four donors. Clonotype sharing among donors likely depends on sequencing depth.

CD8 memory merged CD45RO+ with CCR7-negative CD45RA+ TemRA cells. About this clone itself: The antigen is not known.

Some clones are missing from TCRdb's copy, which holds only in-frame ones; the method was immunoSEQ multiplex PCR. Here the sample spans fewer than 130,000 clones, less than 75% being singletons. The sequence came from a woman in her twenties or thirties in good health. Sequenced input: memory CD8+ T cells sorted from blood. Stated subset: CD45RO+ cells pooled with CCR7-negative TemRA cells.

The CDR3 reads CATSRDVLAGISSTDTQYF. The CDR3 region has the DNA TGTGCCACCAGCAGAGATGTTCTAGCGGGGATATCTAGCACAGATACGCAGTATTTT. The chain couples TRBV15 to TRBJ2-3; 9 bases are a match to TRBD2. Germline V lookup: CDR1 LNHNV, CDR2 YYDKDF (reference sequence). V shed 0 bases, J shed 0 bases, and the junction held 10 bases outside the gene matches. CDR3 length: 19 residues.